A single sample gave rise to the 17 T cell receptor beta chains below, sequenced in a study of control samples from healthy donors and cancer patients. The data were produced by immunoSEQ multiplex PCR, yet TCRdb's version contains in-frame clones alone and is incomplete. This table has just under 100,000 clones, more than 80% appearing once. Sequenced sample: blood. The source of these receptors is a man aged 18 to 30 in good health.

The chain recombines TRBV2 with TRBJ1-1; unclear D gene. This CDR3 comprises 13 residues. Per the germline V gene, CDR1 is SNHLY and CDR2 is FYNNEI. V lost 6 bases and J lost 7, with 15 bases in between. CDR3 nucleotides: TGTGCCAGCAGAGCCGGACTCTTATTTGAAGCTTTCTTT. Translation gives CASRAGLLFEAFF.

As to this clone: Germline is not matched at one junction end, which may reflect a read error. The chain combines TRBV6-1 with TRBJ2-7, with a possible D match to TRBD2 (5 bases). Germline loops: CDR1 MNHNS, CDR2 SASEGT. This CDR3 contains 18 residues. The chain's CDR3 is CASSEVAVAGMSSYERYF. CDR3 DNA: TGTGCCAGCAGTGAAGTGGCGGTGGCGGGTATGAGCTCCTACGAGCGGTACTTC.

This clone was found once. The chain combines TRBV18 with TRBJ2-7; unclear D gene. CDR3 size: 15 residues. The V end was cut by 3 bases, the J end by 7 bases, with 19 bases between. The germline V gene encodes CDR1 KGHSH and CDR2 LQKENI. CDR3: CASSPINQASPEQYF. The CDR3 nucleotides read TGTGCCAGCTCACCCATCAACCAGGCCAGCCCAGAGCAGTACTTC. Supplemented by reference TRBV18 and TRBJ2-7, the full variable domain reads NAGVMQNPRHLVRRRGQEARLRCSPMKGHSHVYWYRQLPEEGLKFMVYLQKENIIDESGMPKERFSAEFPKEGPSILRIQQVVRGDSAAYFCASSPINQASPEQYFGPGTRLTVT.

This clone came up a few times. The V call is TRBV6-4, the J call TRBJ2-3, with TRBD2 matching over 7 bases. The J segment lost 2 bases and the V segment lost 0 bases, leaving 5 bases of the junction unmatched. The germline V gene encodes CDR1 MRHNA and CDR2 SNTAGT. There are 16 residues in the CDR3. The CDR3: CASSDSERGYTDTQYF. CDR3 bases: TGTGCCAGCAGTGACTCGGAGCGGGGTTACACAGATACGCAGTATTTT.

The chain is built from TRBV11-2 and TRBJ2-7; either TRBD1 or TRBD2 may supply D (6 bases each). Trimming took 1 base from V and 3 from J, leaving 13 bases between them. CDR1 and CDR2 (germline): SGHAT, FQNNGV. The CDR3 sequence is 15 residues long. CDR3 nucleotides: TGTGCCAGCAGCTTAGGAGGGGGGATGGGCTACGAGCAGTACTTC. It is translated as CASSLGGGMGYEQYF.

The rearrangement joins TRBV7-9 to TRBJ2-7; no definite D call. CDR1 and CDR2 (germline): SEHNR, FQNEAQ (reference sequence). The CDR3 loop spans 12 amino acids. V lost 3 bases and J lost 5, with 8 bases in between. The chain's CDR3 is CASSLGLDEQYF. The CDR3 DNA is TGTGCCAGCAGCTTGGGATTGGACGAGCAGTACTTC.

This rearrangement joins TRBV19 to TRBJ1-1, with 7 bases matching TRBD1. J lost 1 base, V lost 7 bases, and 3 bases had no gene match. The CDR3 covers 13 residues. CDR1 and CDR2 (germline): LNHDA, SQIVND (reference sequence). The CDR3 loop is CASTPGGNTEAFF. The CDR3 bases are TGTGCCAGTACTCCAGGGGGGAACACTGAAGCTTTCTTT. The whole variable domain, filled in from reference TRBV19 and TRBJ1-1, reads DGGITQSPKYLFRKEGQNVTLSCEQNLNHDAMYWYRQDPGQGLRLIYYSQIVNDFQKGDIAEGYSVSREKKESFPLTVTSAQKNPTAFYLCASTPGGNTEAFFGQGTRLTVV.

V and J are TRBV11-2 and TRBJ2-1; perhaps TRBD1 as D (6 bases). V lost 5 bases to trimming and J lost 12 bases, with 20 bases between them. Germline CDR1 is SGHAT and CDR2 is FQNNGV. This CDR3 comprises 14 residues. This CDR3 is CASSPQTNRAWQFF. The CDR3 region has the DNA TGTGCCAGCAGCCCGCAAACAAACAGGGCATGGCAGTTCTTC.

V is TRBV5-1 and J is TRBJ1-1, with 10 nucleotides matching TRBD1. The CDR3 totals 16 residues. Germline V gene lookup returns CDR1 SGHRS and CDR2 YFSETQ. Unmatched junction bases numbered 10, after V lost 2 bases and J lost 6 bases. This CDR3 reads CASSFGLGQGTAEAFF. Here the CDR3 DNA reads TGCGCCAGCAGCTTTGGCTTGGGACAGGGGACCGCTGAAGCTTTCTTT.

A note on this clone: It is unclear where the CDR3 begins or ends on the DNA, so no DNA is shown, and the CDR3 is as TCRdb lists it. The rearrangement links TRBV28 to TRBJ1-1; TRBD1 is taken as the D call from the table, unchecked against the DNA. In germline, CDR1 is MDHEN, CDR2 SYDVKM. The CDR3 sequence runs 14 residues, both termini included. The CDR3 sequence: CASSSSSLRQEAFF.

The chain carries TRBV5-5 and TRBJ2-1; D call uncertain. Germline loops: CDR1 SGHKS, CDR2 YYEKEE (reference sequence). The CDR3 contains 16 residues. Trimming took off 1 base at V and 4 bases at J, with 15 bases between the two ends. The CDR3 spells CASSLTLVGFYNEQFF. In DNA form, the CDR3 reads TGTGCCAGCAGCTTGACCCTAGTGGGGTTTTACAATGAGCAGTTCTTC.

The rearrangement uses TRBV4-1 and TRBJ2-6; 11 positions agree with TRBD2. CDR1 is MGHRA, CDR2 YSYEKL, per germline. V shed 7 bases and J 2 bases; nucleotides not matched to a gene: 16. There are 20 residues in the CDR3. CDR3 sequence reads: CASNNPLAGGHAAGANVLTF. The CDR3, as DNA: TGCGCCAGCAACAATCCCCTAGCGGGGGGCCACGCTGCTGGGGCCAACGTCCTGACTTTC.

The CDR3 DNA reads TGCGCCAGCAGCCAAGTCCTCGGTCTAAGAATTAGTGAGCAGTTCTTC. Protein product: CASSQVLGLRISEQFF. The chain is built from TRBV4-1 and TRBJ2-1, with D unresolved. This CDR3 is built from 16 residues. The ends were cut back, 1 base at V and 9 bases at J, with 19 bases in the middle. The germline CDR1 and CDR2 sequences are MGHRA and YSYEKL.

This sequence joins TRBV6-5 and TRBJ1-1; D is perhaps TRBD1 (5 bases). Trimming left V 3 bases short and J 4 bases short, with 12 bases between. Germline loops: CDR1 MNHEY, CDR2 SVGAGI. CDR3 size: 14 residues. As DNA, the CDR3 is TGTGCCAGCAGTTATGACAGTGGAACCACTGAAGCTTTCTTT. This gives the protein CASSYDSGTTEAFF.

This rearrangement joins TRBV13 to TRBJ1-6, with no clear D. V lost 5 bases and J 7 bases, leaving 15 bases between the germline ends. CDR3 length: 15 amino acids. Germline-derived CDR1 and CDR2 are PRHDT and FYEKMQ (reference sequence). The CDR3 loop reads CASSRSGEFNSPLHF. The DNA of the CDR3 is TGTGCCAGCAGCAGATCGGGCGAGTTCAATTCACCCCTCCACTTT.

V usage is TRBV18 and J usage is TRBJ1-5, with D perhaps matching TRBD1 (5 bases). The CDR3 sequence is 14 residues long. Germline CDR1 is KGHSH and CDR2 is LQKENI. Between the trimmed V and J ends, which lost 6 bases and 6 bases, there was a span of 15 bases. This CDR3 is CASSLEGWVQPQHF. The CDR3 coding sequence is TGTGCCAGCTCCCTTGAGGGGTGGGTTCAGCCCCAGCATTTT.

V and J are TRBV7-9 and TRBJ1-1; TRBD1 agrees at 12 bases. This CDR3 comprises 15 residues. The germline V gene has CDR1 SEHNR and CDR2 FQNEAQ (reference sequence). J gave up 11 bases and V 6 bases, and 13 bases lay outside the gene matches. CDR3 bases: TGTGCCAGCAGTCCCGAAGAGGGACAGGGGGCCCGGGCTTTCTTT. Its translation: CASSPEEGQGARAFF.